The T cell receptor (beta chain) under discussion was sequenced for a study of cytomegalovirus exposure and HLA in healthy donors. The PCR ran on 60 Vbeta and 13 Jbeta primers. Produced via immunoSEQ multiplex PCR; TCRdb's table is partial and in-frame only. This sample has 50,000 to 60,000 clones; around three quarters occur once, and the top ten carry about 1.5%. V shed 0 bases and J shed 4 bases, with 16 bases lying between them. This CDR3 has 17 residues. The germline CDR1 and CDR2 sequences are MNHNS and SASEGT. This TCR derives from a female donor in good health and CMV-seronegative. V and J are TRBV6-1 and TRBJ2-1; D is possibly TRBD1 (5 bases). Input material: PBMCs. As DNA, the CDR3 is TGTGCCAGCAGTGAAGCCCAGGGTAGGGTTACTTACAATGAGCAGTTCTTC. Its protein is CASSEAQGRVTYNEQFF.